This T cell receptor beta chain comes out of a study of cytomegalovirus exposure and HLA in healthy donors (dated by TCRdb to 2016 to 2017). About the investigation overall: In an earlier analysis of around 540 of the donors, 276 Gb of sequence data and 100 million or so unique TCR beta sequences from about 179 million T cells were reported. An early release that covered about 640 HLA-typed donors contained approximately 300 gigabases of sequencing data and 85 million to 100 million unique TCR sequences. The genetic ancestry cluster associated with self-reported Caucasian donors included 65% to 90% of the approximately 400 genotyped donors. The study aimed to test whether signatures of past pathogen exposure could be identified by cataloging public T cell receptors. The T cell repertoires of several hundred subjects were profiled by immunosequencing and related to cytomegalovirus serostatus. In addition to the first cohort of hundreds of subjects, a separate validation cohort of about 120 different subjects was used. The study combined high-throughput TCR immunosequencing, statistical association of individual TCRs with disease status, and machine learning to predict cytomegalovirus infection status. In a later analysis, previously published TCR beta repertoires from about 670 donors were re-analyzed and high-resolution HLA genotyping was added so that TCR occurrence patterns could be studied. The later analysis used no new phenotypic data to find candidate immune exposures, relying instead on TCR beta sequences and their occurrence across donors. In an earlier analysis of a few hundred of the donors, high-throughput TCR beta sequencing was used to judge whether each TCR beta V gene segment behaved as functional or pseudogenic. Alongside the repertoire data, information on donor age, sex, ethnicity and CMV serostatus was compiled. A later genetic analysis took genome-wide SNP genotypes for about 55% of the 666 donors and used that subset as a discovery cohort. All discovery cohort repertoires had been generated on a single sequencing platform. HLA typing included class I and class II loci at four-digit resolution. The number of typed donors differed by locus: about 620-640 for A, B, C, DRB1 and DQB1; 522 for DQA1; approximately 600 for DPA1; and 450 to 480 for DPB1. Roughly five DR-DQ haplotypes were treated as single units for association and clustering because of strong linkage in the cohort. On average, roughly 240,000 unique TCR beta nucleotide sequences were sequenced per donor among 398 genotyped donors of the cohort, with roughly a sixth of those sequences being non-productive.

Library preparation used the immunoSEQ multiplex PCR assay. A mixture of 60 forward primers for TCR Vbeta segments and 13 reverse primers for TCR Jbeta segments was used in the multiplex PCR. A multiplex PCR assay on genomic DNA amplified the CDR3 region of rearranged TCR beta genes. Amplified TCR beta libraries were sequenced as 87-base-pair reads on the Illumina HiSeq System. Concerning the study's data processing: A later analysis counted about 80 million unique TCR beta chains across the roughly 700 repertoires, and roughly 9.9 million of these chains were shared by at least two donors. A nearest-neighbor algorithm error-corrected the raw reads and collapsed the reads into unique sequences, merging closely related sequences to remove PCR and sequencing errors. To assign V, D and J gene segments, CDR3 sequences were aligned to IMGT reference sequences. Each retained sequence needed at least a six-nucleotide match to both a V gene segment and a J gene segment. Rearrangements were called productive when the CDR3 lacked stop codons and stayed in frame with V and J; all others were non-productive. CDR3 was defined by IMGT convention, running from the second conserved V-encoded cysteine to the conserved J-encoded phenylalanine. In an earlier analysis of around 600 of the donors, sequences lacking an unambiguous match to a single V gene segment were excluded. An earlier analysis of a few hundred of the donors called V segments functional above 56.7% productive rearrangements and segregating when the between-donor standard deviation exceeded 5%. A statistical classification framework was developed to diagnose cytomegalovirus status using the catalog of TCR beta chain sequences. V and J gene assignment, in a later analysis, came from comparing TCR nucleotide sequences with IMGT/GENE-DB human TR gene sequences. Using the TCRdist pipeline, a later analysis assigned CDR3 sequences along with most-parsimonious VDJ recombination scenarios. In a later analysis, every TCR beta chain was defined by the combination of its CDR3 amino acid sequence and its V-gene family, and reads without a unique V-gene family were dropped. To address suspected cross-contamination and a sequencing artifact, a later analysis removed over 500 highly shared, low-generation-probability nucleotide sequences. In a later analysis, a clonal expansion index was calculated for each public chain from normalized within-repertoire ranks of inferred template counts. In a later analysis, generation probabilities were computed using a VDJ recombination model fitted to out-of-frame rearrangements, and the results were checked against IGoR. Hypergeometric tests were used in a later analysis to score TCR-TCR, TCR-HLA and TCR-CMV co-occurrence, with a repertoire-size bias correction applied to the TCR pairs. A later analysis estimated false discovery rates by permuting HLA or CMV assignments 20 times. A later analysis grouped co-occurring TCRs with DBSCAN, adding TCRdist sequence similarity when clustering within HLA-allele-positive subsets. For co-occurrence clustering, repertoires with fewer than 30,000 or more than 120,000 public chains were excluded, along with a handful of repertoires with anomalous nucleotide sharing. Held by TCRdb, this immuneACCESS table contains in-frame sequences only and omits some clones. Under half of the omission traces to an unresolved V gene where checked; the cause of the rest is unknown. The V and J calls and clone size come from that table; D and trimming were worked out from the DNA. This sample's table contains 65,000 to 85,000 clones. The ten biggest clones cover approximately 2.4% of the sample.

With respect to this clone: It has no known antigen specificity.

Overall study results and their limits: At a false discovery rate of 0.05, a later analysis linked fewer than 20,000 TCR beta sequences to specific HLA alleles. Linkage disequilibrium might explain the correlated functional status among segregating V segments, but an unknown experimental factor could not be excluded. HLA typing was unavailable for some donors at each locus, so association tests used only the typed subset. The sequencing pipeline was judged likely to have produced a cluster of highly shared sequence variants as a technical artifact. In a later genetic analysis, fewer N-insertions in productive TCRs were reported among donors in an Asian-associated ancestry cluster than the roughly 700-donor mean. Broadly in line with IMGT annotations, most TCR beta V segments showed up in productive rearrangements about 87% or about 30% of the time in an earlier analysis of roughly 590 of the donors. The classifier was reported to diagnose cytomegalovirus status with high specificity and sensitivity in both the original and validation cohorts. A further reported finding was that TCR beta sequences accurately predicted the HLA-A and HLA-B alleles for most subjects in the first cohort. In a later genetic analysis, a missense DCLRE1C variant was associated with V-gene and J-gene trimming of TCR beta chains, and the association was replicated in an independent cohort. The cohort was sequenced for TCR beta chains only, and without alpha or paired-chain data the features that could be detected were limited. When HLA alleles, especially DR and DQ, strongly co-occurred, attributing TCR associations to individual alleles was difficult. For the cohort, immune exposure information was limited to CMV serostatus. The authors suggested that the approach could potentially be extended to other disease states and immunological phenotypes. A later analysis found that TCR association rates varied across HLA loci, with DRB1 alleles showing the most associated TCRs and HLA-C alleles the fewest. In a later analysis, most CMV-associated TCR beta chains were found to appear HLA-restricted, with HLA associations seemingly driven largely by CMV exposure. The presence/absence analyses assumed that sequencing depth was roughly uniform across donors, and that assumption may not be true. While some public TCRs were present in many individuals, most TCR sequences turned up only very rarely across donors. In a later analysis, several top co-occurrence clusters were reported to appear linked to parvovirus B19, influenza, CMV and Epstein-Barr virus. Because counts were too low, about 18 rarely observed V segments, including chromosome 9 orphons, were excluded from the earlier analysis of around 590 of the donors. In vitro tests confirmed that three of the cytomegalovirus-associated TCR beta chains recognize cytomegalovirus antigens. A total of some 180 TCR beta chains were listed by the study as associated with cytomegalovirus. In a later analysis, HLA-associated TCR beta chains showed more clonal expansion and lower generation probabilities than non-associated chains that were equally common.

In total, approximately 690 healthy bone marrow donors made up the cohort. Cohort members were all nominally healthy when sampled, although unrecorded immune exposures were likely present. The donor was CMV seropositive and belonged to the group of 270 or so seropositive cohort members. Every donor gave a peripheral blood sample, and the peripheral blood mononuclear cells from that sample were used for TCR beta sequencing. The Qiagen DNeasy Blood Extraction Kit was used to extract genomic DNA from the blood cell samples. The receptor comes from a female donor in good health and CMV-seropositive. Sequencing was carried out using PBMCs.

The sequenced DNA: TGTGCCAGCAGTGCCGGTGTGGGGGGGCTGTATGCCTACAATGAGCAGTTCTTC. This translates into CASSAGVGGLYAYNEQFF. The chain is assembled from TRBV25-1 and TRBJ2-1; the D gene is perhaps TRBD2, on 7 matching bases. From the germline V gene, CDR1 is MGHDK and CDR2 is SYGVNS. Reading from cysteine to phenylalanine, the CDR3 counts 18 amino acids. Only the CDR3 portion is preserved as DNA: 54 bases, with reading frame beginning at the first base. Trimming removed 4 bases from V and 2 bases from J, leaving 21 bases between the germline ends.